This is a list of T cell receptor beta chains from one sample in a study of T cells in Graves' hyperthyroidism and ophthalmopathy. TCRdb processed the multiplex PCR reads anew with MiXCR; each CDR3 protein has one entry. This table has about 250,000 distinct CDR3 sequences, approximately 20% appearing once. Sequenced input: blood. All receptors derive from a man aged 30 to 45 with Graves' ophthalmopathy. Each CDR3 is given with its conserved first and last residue. Each record gives: V gene, clone size, J gene, D gene, CDR3 protein, CDR3 DNA. D genes are given only for firm matches. Not every row has a clone size; where given, it reads once, few, many or a size class.

V: TRBV30; size: -; J: TRBJ2-1; D: TRBD2; CDR3: CAWSVLAGINEQFF; DNA: TGTGCCTGGAGTGTACTAGCGGGAATCAATGAGCAGTTCTTC
V: TRBV7-9; size: -; J: TRBJ1-2; D: -; CDR3: CASGLGMGNYGYTF; DNA: TGTGCCAGCGGTTTGGGGATGGGTAACTATGGCTACACCTTC
V: TRBV3-1; size: many; J: TRBJ2-3; D: -; CDR3: CASSQIGGVGTDTQYF; DNA: TGTGCCAGCAGCCAAATAGGGGGGGTTGGAACAGATACGCAGTATTTT
V: TRBV28; size: few; J: TRBJ2-1; D: TRBD2; CDR3: CTSTVLTGGYNEQFF; DNA: TGTACCAGCACTGTCCTAACGGGAGGGTACAATGAGCAGTTCTTC
V: TRBV20-1; size: few; J: TRBJ1-4; D: -; CDR3: CSVTHRTSNEKLFF; DNA: TGCAGTGTTACTCACAGGACTTCAAATGAAAAACTGTTTTTT
V: TRBV6-1; size: few; J: TRBJ2-7; D: TRBD1; CDR3: CASSALPGQPPWEQYF; DNA: TGTGCCAGCAGTGCCCTTCCGGGACAGCCGCCTTGGGAGCAGTACTTC
V: TRBV24-1; size: many; J: TRBJ2-5; D: -; CDR3: CATSDYQETQYF; DNA: TGTGCCACCAGCGATTACCAAGAGACCCAGTACTTC
V: TRBV19; size: few; J: TRBJ1-5; D: -; CDR3: CASTKGFSNQPQHF; DNA: TGTGCCAGTACCAAGGGTTTTAGCAATCAGCCCCAGCATTTT
V: TRBV4-1; size: few; J: TRBJ2-2; D: -; CDR3: CASSQVGGETGELFF; DNA: TGCGCCAGCAGCCAAGTGGGTGGAGAAACCGGGGAGCTGTTTTTT
V: TRBV5-6; size: -; J: TRBJ1-5; D: -; CDR3: CASRTDFGGGAYSNQPQHF; DNA: TGTGCCAGCCGTACTGATTTTGGGGGGGGGGCTTATAGCAATCAGCCCCAGCATTTT
V: TRBV10-3; size: few; J: TRBJ2-7; D: -; CDR3: CAISGGGEQYF; DNA: TGTGCCATCAGTGGGGGTGGCGAGCAGTACTTC
V: TRBV3-1; size: -; J: TRBJ2-5; D: -; CDR3: CASRPQETQYF; DNA: TGCGCCAGCAGACCGCAAGAGACCCAGTACTTC
V: TRBV13; size: many; J: TRBJ2-3; D: -; CDR3: CASSLGGLTSDTQYF; DNA: TGTGCCAGCAGCTTAGGCGGCCTCACGTCAGATACGCAGTATTTT
V: TRBV2; size: many; J: TRBJ1-5; D: -; CDR3: CASSGRTANQPQHF; DNA: TGTGCCAGCAGTGGACGGACCGCCAATCAGCCCCAGCATTTT
V: TRBV12-3/TRBV12-4; size: many; J: TRBJ2-2; D: -; CDR3: CASSLGEYGELFF; DNA: TGTGCCAGCAGTTTAGGAGAATACGGGGAGCTGTTTTTT
V: TRBV19; size: -; J: TRBJ1-5; D: -; CDR3: CASSIDWGNSHSNQPQHF; DNA: TGTGCCAGTAGTATAGATTGGGGGAACTCCCATAGCAATCAGCCCCAGCATTTT
V: TRBV20-1; size: many; J: TRBJ1-1; D: -; CDR3: CSAARTVNTEAFF; DNA: TGCAGTGCCGCTAGGACGGTGAACACTGAAGCTTTCTTT
V: TRBV28; size: few; J: TRBJ1-5; D: -; CDR3: CASSSLGGGGNQPQHF; DNA: TGTGCCAGCAGTTCCTTGGGGGGGGGTGGCAATCAGCCCCAGCATTTT
V: TRBV11-1; size: -; J: TRBJ2-1; D: TRBD2; CDR3: CASSSNPGTSGRADEQFF; DNA: TGTGCCAGCAGCTCAAATCCCGGGACTAGCGGGAGGGCCGATGAGCAGTTCTTC
V: TRBV20-1; size: -; J: TRBJ2-1; D: TRBD1; CDR3: CSAGFRGQGGNEQFF; DNA: TGCAGTGCCGGATTTCGGGGACAGGGTGGGAATGAGCAGTTCTTC
V: TRBV20-1; size: many; J: TRBJ2-4; D: TRBD2; CDR3: CSAKFSGRVIQYF; DNA: TGCAGTGCTAAATTTAGCGGGAGGGTCATTCAGTACTTC
V: TRBV4-1; size: many; J: TRBJ1-5; D: -; CDR3: CASSLQGDRSNQPQHF; DNA: TGCGCCAGCAGCCTCCAGGGAGATAGAAGCAATCAGCCCCAGCATTTT
V: TRBV28; size: -; J: TRBJ1-2; D: -; CDR3: CASTLGRTF; DNA: TGTGCCAGCACCTTGGGACGGACCTTC
V: TRBV6-5; size: -; J: TRBJ2-7; D: -; CDR3: CASSYLAAGYYEQYF; DNA: TGTGCCAGCAGTTACCTGGCGGCAGGGTACTACGAGCAGTACTTC
V: TRBV5-1; size: many; J: TRBJ1-2; D: -; CDR3: CASSLETIYGYTF; DNA: TGCGCCAGCAGCTTAGAGACGATCTATGGCTACACCTTC
V: TRBV28; size: -; J: TRBJ2-1; D: TRBD2; CDR3: CASSFGPGLADSCNEQFF; DNA: TGTGCCAGCAGTTTCGGTCCGGGACTAGCGGACTCCTGCAATGAGCAGTTCTTC
V: TRBV20-1; size: many; J: TRBJ2-7; D: TRBD2; CDR3: CSATGREARHEQYF; DNA: TGCAGTGCTACGGGGCGGGAGGCCCGGCACGAGCAGTACTTC
V: TRBV6-2/TRBV6-3; size: few; J: TRBJ2-7; D: -; CDR3: CASSWDKEQYF; DNA: TGTGCCAGCAGTTGGGACAAGGAACAGTACTTC
V: TRBV3-1; size: many; J: TRBJ2-2; D: -; CDR3: CASSQVSATGELFF; DNA: TGTGCCAGCAGCCAAGTCTCTGCGACCGGGGAGCTGTTTTTT
V: TRBV5-1; size: few; J: TRBJ2-7; D: -; CDR3: CASRDGNTYEQYF; DNA: TGCGCCAGCAGAGATGGGAACACCTACGAGCAGTACTTC
V: TRBV10-3; size: -; J: TRBJ2-1; D: TRBD2; CDR3: CAIRHGLAGGDEQFF; DNA: TGTGCCATCAGACATGGACTAGCGGGGGGCGATGAGCAGTTCTTC
V: TRBV5-1; size: many; J: TRBJ1-5; D: -; CDR3: CASRPRRTRQPQHF; DNA: TGCGCCAGCAGGCCACGGAGAACGCGTCAGCCCCAGCATTTT
V: TRBV20-1; size: -; J: TRBJ2-3; D: TRBD1; CDR3: CSARALGQGTMDTQYF; DNA: TGCAGTGCTAGAGCCCTGGGACAGGGGACGATGGATACGCAGTATTTT
V: TRBV10-3; size: -; J: TRBJ2-3; D: -; CDR3: CAISVGGQGTDTQYF; DNA: TGTGCCATCAGTGTAGGCGGACAAGGGACAGATACGCAGTATTTT
V: TRBV12-3/TRBV12-4; size: -; J: TRBJ2-6; D: TRBD1; CDR3: CASRRTGGAGANVLTF; DNA: TGTGCCAGCAGGCGGACAGGGGGGGCTGGGGCCAACGTCCTGACTTTC
V: TRBV20-1; size: many; J: TRBJ1-3; D: -; CDR3: CSGSGGVSGNTIYF; DNA: TGCAGTGGGTCAGGTGGGGTGTCTGGAAACACCATATATTTT
V: TRBV11-2; size: many; J: TRBJ1-2; D: -; CDR3: CASSFDRARRGGYTF; DNA: TGTGCCAGCAGCTTCGACCGGGCCAGGCGGGGAGGCTACACCTTC
V: TRBV19; size: once; J: TRBJ1-3; D: TRBD1; CDR3: CASTSRAGGAGNTIYF; DNA: TGTGCCAGTACCTCAAGGGCAGGGGGTGCGGGAAACACCATATATTTT
V: TRBV5-1; size: many; J: TRBJ1-6; D: -; CDR3: CASSWGSAGPNSPLHF; DNA: TGCGCCAGCAGCTGGGGATCGGCAGGGCCGAATTCACCCCTCCACTTT
V: TRBV5-1; size: many; J: TRBJ2-7; D: -; CDR3: CASSRQANSYEQYF; DNA: TGCGCCAGCAGCCGGCAGGCGAACTCCTACGAGCAGTACTTC
V: TRBV6-1; size: few; J: TRBJ1-1; D: -; CDR3: CASTKTPLLGTEAFF; DNA: TGTGCCAGCACTAAAACCCCACTCCTGGGGACTGAAGCTTTCTTT
V: TRBV7-9; size: -; J: TRBJ2-3; D: TRBD2; CDR3: CASSLTLAENTDTQYF; DNA: TGTGCCAGCAGCTTAACGCTAGCGGAAAACACAGATACGCAGTATTTT
V: TRBV20-1; size: few; J: TRBJ2-1; D: -; CDR3: CSASWARMGHEQFF; DNA: TGCAGTGCTAGTTGGGCCCGGATGGGCCATGAGCAGTTCTTC
V: TRBV11-2; size: many; J: TRBJ2-3; D: -; CDR3: CASSLEGNPSTDTQYF; DNA: TGTGCCAGCAGCTTAGAGGGGAACCCTAGCACAGATACGCAGTATTTT
V: TRBV20-1; size: few; J: TRBJ2-7; D: TRBD2; CDR3: CSALAGDVSYEQYF; DNA: TGCAGTGCTTTAGCGGGAGATGTCTCCTACGAGCAGTACTTC
V: TRBV5-1; size: -; J: TRBJ2-2; D: -; CDR3: CASSLDRDGELFF; DNA: TGCGCCAGCAGCTTGGATCGGGACGGGGAGCTGTTTTTT
V: TRBV2; size: many; J: TRBJ2-3; D: TRBD1; CDR3: CASDRDRGTDTQYF; DNA: TGTGCCAGCGACCGGGACAGGGGAACAGATACGCAGTATTTT
V: TRBV28; size: many; J: TRBJ2-1; D: -; CDR3: CASSLIRRPRGNEQFF; DNA: TGTGCCAGCAGTTTGATTCGGAGGCCTCGGGGAAATGAGCAGTTCTTC
V: TRBV30; size: many; J: TRBJ2-2; D: TRBD2; CDR3: CAWSVGSGGVNTGELFF; DNA: TGTGCCTGGAGTGTCGGGAGTGGGGGGGTGAACACCGGGGAGCTGTTTTTT
V: TRBV28; size: -; J: TRBJ2-1; D: -; CDR3: CASSTSSGGRDEQFF; DNA: TGTGCCAGCAGTACCTCATCTGGCGGCAGGGATGAGCAGTTCTTC
V: TRBV28; size: many; J: TRBJ1-3; D: -; CDR3: CASSQGPIVGLGNTIYF; DNA: TGTGCCAGCAGCCAAGGGCCTATAGTAGGATTAGGAAACACCATATATTTT
V: TRBV7-3; size: few; J: TRBJ2-6; D: TRBD1; CDR3: CASSLKGGLTSGANVLTF; DNA: TGTGCCAGCAGCTTAAAAGGGGGCTTGACCTCCGGGGCCAACGTCCTGACTTTC
V: TRBV24-1; size: few; J: TRBJ2-3; D: TRBD1; CDR3: CATSDRQGWNTDTQYF; DNA: TGTGCCACCAGTGACCGACAGGGTTGGAACACAGATACGCAGTATTTT
V: TRBV6-6; size: few; J: TRBJ1-5; D: -; CDR3: CASSYRPPGHNQPQHF; DNA: TGTGCCAGCAGTTACAGACCCCCAGGCCACAATCAGCCCCAGCATTTT
V: TRBV9; size: many; J: TRBJ2-7; D: TRBD2; CDR3: CASSVDGGGPYEQYF; DNA: TGTGCCAGCAGCGTAGATGGGGGAGGGCCCTACGAGCAGTACTTC
V: TRBV3-1; size: -; J: TRBJ2-5; D: -; CDR3: CASTQTQRIKETQYF; DNA: TGTGCCAGCACCCAGACTCAGAGGATAAAAGAGACCCAGTACTTC
V: TRBV28; size: many; J: TRBJ1-1; D: -; CDR3: CASSPRALRGTEAFF; DNA: TGTGCCAGCAGCCCCCGGGCTTTAAGGGGCACTGAAGCTTTCTTT
V: TRBV12-3/TRBV12-4; size: few; J: TRBJ1-1; D: TRBD1; CDR3: CASSKTGGAAFF; DNA: TGTGCCAGCAGTAAGACAGGGGGCGCCGCTTTCTTT
V: TRBV7-8; size: many; J: TRBJ1-1; D: -; CDR3: CASSLLRMNEAFF; DNA: TGTGCCAGCAGCTTACTGAGAATGAATGAAGCTTTCTTT
V: TRBV12-3/TRBV12-4; size: -; J: TRBJ2-7; D: TRBD2; CDR3: CASSPIGLVGEQYF; DNA: TGTGCCAGCAGCCCTATAGGACTAGTCGGCGAGCAGTACTTC